Following are 13 T cell receptor beta chains from one sample sequenced in a study of blood T cell repertoires in COVID-19. Profiling relied on immunoSEQ multiplex PCR, and the TCRdb table lists in-frame clones only, not all of them. The profile covers approximately 320,000 clones, with roughly 86% appearing a single time and about 9.8% taken by the ten largest. Input material: PBMCs or T cells enriched from blood (not recorded which). These receptors all come from a woman between 18 and 29 years old who had recovered from COVID-19.

The gene calls are TRBV7-2 and TRBJ2-2; 12 bases map to TRBD1. V lost 5 bases to trimming and J lost 5 bases; unmatched junction nucleotides: 3. Germline V gives CDR1 SGHTA, CDR2 FQGNSA. The CDR3 is made up of 15 amino acids. CDR3: CASSRDRGQTGELFF. CDR3 DNA sequence: TGTGCCAGCAGCCGGGACAGGGGGCAGACCGGGGAGCTGTTTTTT. The full variable domain, rest sourced from reference TRBV7-2 and TRBJ2-2, is GAGVSQSPSNKVTEKGKDVELRCDPISGHTALYWYRQSLGQGLEFLIYFQGNSAPDKSGLPSDRFSAERTGGSVSTLTIQRTQQEDSAVYLCASSRDRGQTGELFFGEGSRLTVL.

The rearrangement uses TRBV15 and TRBJ1-1; D is ambiguous. Per germline, CDR1 LNHNV and CDR2 YYDKDF (reference sequence). The V and J ends lost 0 bases and 0 bases respectively, with 8 bases between them. The CDR3 is 15 amino acids. CDR3 in amino acids: CATSRDLSMNTEAFF. The CDR3 bases are TGTGCCACCAGCAGAGATCTGAGTATGAACACTGAAGCTTTCTTT.

The genes are TRBV6-6 and TRBJ2-7; tentative D call: TRBD2 (6 bases). CDR1 is MNHNY and CDR2 is SVGAGI in the germline V gene (reference sequence). The CDR3 contains 13 residues. V lost 2 bases and J lost 10, with 15 bases in between. CDR3 loop: CASSYELEGNQYF. DNA for the CDR3: TGTGCCAGCAGTTACGAGTTGGAGGGGAATCAGTACTTC.

The chain joins TRBV5-6 to TRBJ1-2; D gene ambiguous. Between the trimmed V and J ends, which lost 4 bases and 4 bases, there was a span of 11 bases. Per the germline V gene, CDR1 is SGHDT and CDR2 is YYEEEE. The CDR3 has 13 amino acids. CDR3 sequence reads: CASSPGITYGYTF. For the CDR3, the DNA is TGTGCCAGCAGCCCCGGGATTACCTATGGCTACACCTTC.

This clone was recorded only once. This chain joins TRBV10-3 and TRBJ1-2, with 7 bases aligning to TRBD1. The V gene's germline CDR1 is ENHRY and CDR2 SYGVKD. The ends lost 4 bases at V and 1 base at J; junction bases unmatched: 3. The CDR3 sequence is 14 residues long. The CDR3 nucleotides are TGTGCCATCAGTGTGGGACAGCTTAACTATGGCTACACCTTC. This codes for CAISVGQLNYGYTF.

The chain is built from TRBV6-4 and TRBJ1-2, with TRBD1 matching over 9 bases. The CDR3 sequence is 14 residues long. The V segment lost 6 bases and the J segment 4 bases; nucleotides outside the gene matches: 6. Germline assignment: CDR1 MRHNA and CDR2 SNTAGT. The CDR3 nucleotides are TGTGCCAGCAGAGCCGGGACAGGGACCTATGGCTACACCTTC. It encodes CASRAGTGTYGYTF.

V and J are TRBV18 and TRBJ1-3, with unresolved D. Trimming cost V 3 bases and J 0 bases, with 9 bases left between them. The CDR3 runs to 15 residues. In germline, CDR1 is KGHSH, CDR2 LQKENI. The CDR3 bases are TGTGCCAGCTCACCGCGGGCAGACTCTGGAAACACCATATATTTT. Protein: CASSPRADSGNTIYF.

The CDR3, as DNA: TGCAGCGTTGAAAGGGAGCAGGGGGCTCGGGGGACCCAGTACTTC. Encoded protein: CSVEREQGARGTQYF. The V gene is TRBV29-1, the J gene TRBJ2-5, with 8 positions matching TRBD1. The CDR3 consists of 15 residues. Per germline, CDR1 SQVTM and CDR2 ANQGSEA. With 2 bases clipped from V and 7 bases from J, the junction kept 12 bases outside the gene matches.

This chain joins TRBV5-5 and TRBJ1-3; D uncertain. V dropped 0 bases and J dropped 0 bases, with 10 bases sitting between them. CDR3 length: 16 residues. Germline V lookup: CDR1 SGHKS, CDR2 YYEKEE (reference sequence). The DNA for the CDR3 is TGTGCCAGCAGCTTGGAAACACGGGGCTCTGGAAACACCATATATTTT. Translating it yields CASSLETRGSGNTIYF.

The V gene is TRBV10-3, the J gene TRBJ1-1, with a possible D match to TRBD1 (6 bases). Trimming cost V 3 bases and J 1 base, with 15 bases left between them. Germline V CDR1 and CDR2: ENHRY, SYGVKD. This CDR3 has 16 amino acids. CDR3 sequence: CAISDLHLTGNTEAFF. The CDR3 nucleotides read TGTGCCATCAGTGATCTCCACCTGACAGGGAACACTGAAGCTTTCTTT.

This clone was seen once. The chain is built from TRBV28 and TRBJ2-7; D perhaps matches TRBD2 (6 bases). The CDR3 spans 13 residues. Trimming pared 5 bases from V and 3 bases from J, leaving 11 bases between. The germline V gene has CDR1 MDHEN and CDR2 SYDVKM. CDR3 in amino acids: CASSPYSGYEQYF. The CDR3 DNA is TGTGCCAGCAGTCCTTATAGCGGCTACGAGCAGTACTTC.

The chain combines TRBV30 with TRBJ2-7; TRBD2 might be the D (6 bases). Between the trimmed V and J ends, which lost 8 bases and 0 bases, there was a span of 11 bases. Germline V lookup: CDR1 GTSNPN, CDR2 SVGIG (reference sequence). This CDR3 comprises 12 residues. CDR3 in DNA: TGTGCCGGCGGGGTCGGCTCCTACGAGCAGTACTTC. Its protein is CAGGVGSYEQYF.

The chain is built from TRBV10-3 and TRBJ1-2, with a weak D call TRBD1 (6 bases). V was shortened by 5 bases and J by 0 bases, with 13 bases between the two germline ends. Germline CDR1 ENHRY, CDR2 SYGVKD. This CDR3 region has 15 residues. Here the CDR3 reads CAISLRDTTNYGYTF. The DNA for the CDR3 is TGTGCCATCAGTTTAAGGGACACGACTAACTATGGCTACACCTTC.